What follows are 5 T cell receptor beta chains derived from one specimen sequenced in a study of cytomegalovirus exposure and HLA in healthy donors. The PCR employed 60 Vbeta primers together with 13 Jbeta primers. Profiling relied on immunoSEQ multiplex PCR, and the TCRdb table lists in-frame clones only, not all of them. The sample has roughly 200,000 clones; approximately 80% are singletons. Sequencing was carried out using PBMCs. These receptors all come from a man aged 40-55 years in good health and CMV-seropositive.

The chain recombines TRBV19 with TRBJ2-7; 7 bases fit TRBD1. Germline V CDR1 and CDR2: LNHDA, SQIVND (reference sequence). Trimming cost V 4 bases and J 0 bases; bases outside gene matches: 9. CDR3 length: 16 residues. This CDR3 reads CASSTRTGLGSYEQYF. The CDR3 coding sequence is TGTGCCAGTAGTACCAGGACAGGCCTTGGCTCCTACGAGCAGTACTTC.

This chain uses TRBV7-8 with TRBJ2-7, with D tentatively TRBD1 (5 bases). V was clipped by 6 bases and J by 5 bases, with 11 bases between them. Looked up from germline, CDR1 is SGHVS and CDR2 is FQNEAQ. The CDR3 has 12 amino acids. This CDR3 is CASSQTGDEQYF. DNA for the CDR3: TGTGCCAGCAGTCAAACAGGCGACGAGCAGTACTTC.

The chain combines TRBV4-1 with TRBJ2-7, with 10 bases identical to TRBD1. The CDR3 sequence is 16 residues long. In germline, CDR1 is MGHRA, CDR2 YSYEKL. The trim removed 3 bases at V and 3 bases at J, leaving 8 bases unmatched. The CDR3 nucleotides are TGCGCCAGCAGCCAGCCAGACAGGGGGCTCCACTACGAGCAGTACTTC. Protein product: CASSQPDRGLHYEQYF.

The chain carries TRBV27 and TRBJ2-5; 10 bases line up with TRBD2. After removal of 2 bases from V and 4 bases from J, the junction contained 7 bases not matched to a gene. This CDR3 comprises 16 residues. The germline V gene has CDR1 MNHEY and CDR2 SMNVEV (reference sequence). CDR3 protein: CASSLRSGRLGETQYF. The CDR3, as DNA: TGTGCCAGCAGTTTACGTAGCGGGAGGCTGGGAGAGACCCAGTACTTC.

This clone was picked up one time. The rearrangement links TRBV5-1 to TRBJ2-7; TRBD1 matches at 7 bases. The V gene end was trimmed by 4 bases and the J gene end by 3 bases; junction bases not matched to a gene: 4. CDR1 and CDR2 (germline): SGHRS, YFSETQ. CDR3 length equals 13 residues. CDR3 coding DNA: TGCGCCAGCAGCCCGGGACAGAACTACGAGCAGTACTTC. Its protein product is CASSPGQNYEQYF.